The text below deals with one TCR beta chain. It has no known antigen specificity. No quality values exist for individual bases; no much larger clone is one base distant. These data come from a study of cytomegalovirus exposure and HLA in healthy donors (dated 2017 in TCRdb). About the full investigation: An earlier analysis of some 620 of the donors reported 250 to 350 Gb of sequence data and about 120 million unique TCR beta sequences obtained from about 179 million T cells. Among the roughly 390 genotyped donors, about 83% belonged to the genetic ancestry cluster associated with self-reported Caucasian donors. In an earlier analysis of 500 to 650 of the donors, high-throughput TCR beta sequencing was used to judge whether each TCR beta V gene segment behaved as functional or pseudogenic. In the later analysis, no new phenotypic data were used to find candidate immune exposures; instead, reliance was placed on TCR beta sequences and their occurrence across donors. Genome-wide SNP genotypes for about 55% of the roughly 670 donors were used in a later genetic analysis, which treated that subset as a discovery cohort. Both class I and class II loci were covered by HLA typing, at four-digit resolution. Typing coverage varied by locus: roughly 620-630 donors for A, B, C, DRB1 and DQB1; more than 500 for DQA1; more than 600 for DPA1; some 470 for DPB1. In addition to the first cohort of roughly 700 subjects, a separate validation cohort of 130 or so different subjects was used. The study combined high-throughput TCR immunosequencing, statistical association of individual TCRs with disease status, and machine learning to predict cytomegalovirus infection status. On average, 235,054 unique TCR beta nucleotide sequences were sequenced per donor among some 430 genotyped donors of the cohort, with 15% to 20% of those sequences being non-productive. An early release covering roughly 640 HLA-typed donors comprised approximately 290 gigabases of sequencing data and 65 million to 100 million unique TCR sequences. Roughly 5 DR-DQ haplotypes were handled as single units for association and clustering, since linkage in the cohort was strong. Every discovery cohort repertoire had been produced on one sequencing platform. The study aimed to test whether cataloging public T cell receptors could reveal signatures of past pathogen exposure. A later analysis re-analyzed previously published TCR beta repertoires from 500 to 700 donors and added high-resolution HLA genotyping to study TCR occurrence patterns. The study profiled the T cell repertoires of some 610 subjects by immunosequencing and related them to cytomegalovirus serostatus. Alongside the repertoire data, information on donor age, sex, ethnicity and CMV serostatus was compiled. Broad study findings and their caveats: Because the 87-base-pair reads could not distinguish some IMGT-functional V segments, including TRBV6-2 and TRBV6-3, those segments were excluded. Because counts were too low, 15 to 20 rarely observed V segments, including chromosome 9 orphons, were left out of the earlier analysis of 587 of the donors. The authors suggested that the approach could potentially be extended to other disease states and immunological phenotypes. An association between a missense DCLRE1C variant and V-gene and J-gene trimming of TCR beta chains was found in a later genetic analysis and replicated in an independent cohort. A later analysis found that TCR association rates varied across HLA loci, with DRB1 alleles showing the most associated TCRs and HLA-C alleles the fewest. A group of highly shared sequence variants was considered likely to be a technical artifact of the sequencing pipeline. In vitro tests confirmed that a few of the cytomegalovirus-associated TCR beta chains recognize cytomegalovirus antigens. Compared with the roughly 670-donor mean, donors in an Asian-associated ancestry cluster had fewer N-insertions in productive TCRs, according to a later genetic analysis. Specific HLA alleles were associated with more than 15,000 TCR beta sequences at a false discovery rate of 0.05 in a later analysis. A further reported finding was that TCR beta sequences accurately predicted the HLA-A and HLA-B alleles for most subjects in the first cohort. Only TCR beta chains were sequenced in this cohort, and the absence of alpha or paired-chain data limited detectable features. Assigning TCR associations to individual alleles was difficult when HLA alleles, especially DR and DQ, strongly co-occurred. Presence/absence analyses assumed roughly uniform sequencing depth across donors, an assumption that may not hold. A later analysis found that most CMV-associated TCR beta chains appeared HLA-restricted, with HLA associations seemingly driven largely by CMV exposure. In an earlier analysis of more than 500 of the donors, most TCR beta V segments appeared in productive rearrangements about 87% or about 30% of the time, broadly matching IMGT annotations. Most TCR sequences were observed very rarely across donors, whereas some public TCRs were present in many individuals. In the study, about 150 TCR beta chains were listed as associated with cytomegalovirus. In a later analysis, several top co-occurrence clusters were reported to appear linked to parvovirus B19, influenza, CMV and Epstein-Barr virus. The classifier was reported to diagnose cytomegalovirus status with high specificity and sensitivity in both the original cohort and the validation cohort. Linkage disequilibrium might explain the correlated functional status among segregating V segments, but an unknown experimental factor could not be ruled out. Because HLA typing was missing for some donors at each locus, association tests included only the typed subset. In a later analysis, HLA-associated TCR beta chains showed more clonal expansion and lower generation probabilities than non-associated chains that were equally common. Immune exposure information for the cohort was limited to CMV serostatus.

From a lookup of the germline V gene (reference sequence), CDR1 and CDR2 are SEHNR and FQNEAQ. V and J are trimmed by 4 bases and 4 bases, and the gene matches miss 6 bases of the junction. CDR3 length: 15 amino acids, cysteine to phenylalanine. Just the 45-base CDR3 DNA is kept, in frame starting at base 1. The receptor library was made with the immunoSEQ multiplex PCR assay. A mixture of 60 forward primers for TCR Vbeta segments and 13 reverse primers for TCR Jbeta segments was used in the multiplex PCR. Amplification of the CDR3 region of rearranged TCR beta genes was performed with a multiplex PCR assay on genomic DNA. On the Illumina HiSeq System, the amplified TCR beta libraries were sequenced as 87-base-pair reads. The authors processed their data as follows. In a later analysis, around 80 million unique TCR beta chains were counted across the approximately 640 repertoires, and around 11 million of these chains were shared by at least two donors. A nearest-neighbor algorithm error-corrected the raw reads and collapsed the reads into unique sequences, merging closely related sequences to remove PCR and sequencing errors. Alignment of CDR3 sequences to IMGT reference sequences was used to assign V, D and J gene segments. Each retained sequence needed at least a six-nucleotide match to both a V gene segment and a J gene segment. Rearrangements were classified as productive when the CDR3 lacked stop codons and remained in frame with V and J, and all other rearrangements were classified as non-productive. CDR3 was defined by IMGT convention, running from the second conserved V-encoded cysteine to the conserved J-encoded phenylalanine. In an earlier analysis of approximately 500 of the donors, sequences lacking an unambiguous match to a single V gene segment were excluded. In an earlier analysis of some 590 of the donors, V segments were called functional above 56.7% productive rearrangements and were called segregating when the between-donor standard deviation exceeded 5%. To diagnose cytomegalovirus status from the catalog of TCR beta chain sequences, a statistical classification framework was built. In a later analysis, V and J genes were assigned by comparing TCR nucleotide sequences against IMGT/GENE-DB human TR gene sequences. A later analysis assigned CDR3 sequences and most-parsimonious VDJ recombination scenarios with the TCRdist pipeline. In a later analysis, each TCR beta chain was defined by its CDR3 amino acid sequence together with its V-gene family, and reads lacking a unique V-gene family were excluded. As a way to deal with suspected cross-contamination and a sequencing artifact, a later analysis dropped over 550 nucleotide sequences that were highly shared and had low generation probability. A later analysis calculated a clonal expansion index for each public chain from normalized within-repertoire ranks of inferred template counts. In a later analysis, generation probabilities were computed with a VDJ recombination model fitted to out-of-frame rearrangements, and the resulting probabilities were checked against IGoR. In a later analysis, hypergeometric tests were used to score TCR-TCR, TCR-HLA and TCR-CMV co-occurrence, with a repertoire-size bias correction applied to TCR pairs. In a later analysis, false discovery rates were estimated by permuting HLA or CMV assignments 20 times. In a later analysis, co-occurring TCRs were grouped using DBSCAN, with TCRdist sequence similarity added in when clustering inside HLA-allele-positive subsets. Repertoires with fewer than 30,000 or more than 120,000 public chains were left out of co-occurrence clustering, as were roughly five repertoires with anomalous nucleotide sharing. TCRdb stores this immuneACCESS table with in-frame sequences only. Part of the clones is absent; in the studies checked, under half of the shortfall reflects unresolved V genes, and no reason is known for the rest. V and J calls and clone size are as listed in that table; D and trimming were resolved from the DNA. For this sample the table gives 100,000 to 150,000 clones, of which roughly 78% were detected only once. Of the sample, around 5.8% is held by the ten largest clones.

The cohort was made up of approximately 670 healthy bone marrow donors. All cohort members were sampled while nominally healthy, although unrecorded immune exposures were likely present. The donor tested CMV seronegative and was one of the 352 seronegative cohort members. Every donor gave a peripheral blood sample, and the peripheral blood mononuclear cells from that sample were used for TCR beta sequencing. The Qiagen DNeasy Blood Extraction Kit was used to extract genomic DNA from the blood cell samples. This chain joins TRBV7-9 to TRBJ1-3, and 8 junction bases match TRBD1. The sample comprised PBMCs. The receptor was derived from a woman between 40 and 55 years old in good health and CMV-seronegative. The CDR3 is CASSSETGAGNTIYF. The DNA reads TGTGCCAGCAGCTCCGAGACAGGGGCAGGAAACACCATATATTTT.